This T cell receptor (beta chain) was sequenced during a study of shared clonotypes between healthy human individuals (dated by TCRdb to about 2020). Looking at the study overall: A couple of women and a few men aged 18 to 49 years were included in the cohort. To increase sequencing depth and limit assay-specific biases, TCR repertoire library preparation and sequencing were carried out by different laboratories using diverse techniques. For each donor, CD4 naive and CD4 memory were each given three plates, CD8 naive was given two plates, and CD8 memory was given one plate. The study deeply sequenced blood TCR repertoires of 5 or 6 healthy adults to estimate repertoire size and the extent of clonotype sharing between individuals. Per donor, leukapheresis produced somewhere between about 0.85 and 10 billion PBMCs. Summary of the overall study and its limitations: Rarefaction of sorted-subset datasets indicated incomplete sequencing despite the large sequencing depth. Sharing across a handful of donors was observed for approximately 5% of naive CD4, about 3.2% of naive CD8, about 2.5% of memory CD4, and around 0.44% of memory CD8 clonotypes. Sampling was limited to blood, and TCR repertoires in tissue likely differ from TCR repertoires in blood. The genetic and exposure-history diversity represented was limited by the small number of donors. Larger estimated clonotype richness was generally found for naive subsets than for memory subsets. Pairwise subsampling indicated that sequencing depth was expected to affect the degree of clonotype sharing among donors. Higher generation probabilities were observed for clonotypes shared by all four sorted-subset donors than for non-shared clonotypes.

Concerning this clone: No antigen is known for it. No qualities accompany the bases; no much larger clone lies one base away.

Using the deep immunoSEQ assay, TCR CDR3 regions were amplified from genomic DNA by multiplex PCR. Extracted genomic DNA from each cell subset was distributed evenly across all wells of several immunoSEQ 96-well plates, and each plate was treated as a replicate. For sorted subsets, 150 to 250 ng genomic DNA, equal to about 30,000 T cell genomes, was loaded into each replicate PCR. Purified libraries were quantified with a Qubit 3.0 fluorometer, sized on a Bioanalyzer 2100, and re-quantified with the KAPA Library Quantification kit. Each immunoSEQ 96-well plate was sequenced on its own single-read 150-cycle Illumina NextSeq 550 flow cell. The paper's data handling went like this. Because the immunoSEQ output held only junctional sequences and lacked quality scores, the filtering could not match the filtering applied to full-length reads. Sequences were annotated with PyIR, a Python wrapper for IgBLAST v1.9, using IMGT germline references to assign V/J genes and CDR3. Any read was removed if the V/J assignment was weak (E-value above 1e-6), the CDR3 was missing, or the read contained stop codons, out-of-frame junctions, or ambiguous translated residues. A V3J clonotype was defined by an identical inferred V gene, J gene, and CDR3 amino acid sequence. Percentage overlap between repertoires was calculated by dividing the number of shared unique clonotypes by the size of the smaller repertoire. RTK rarefaction, the Chao1 estimator, and Recon v2.1 estimates of unobserved clonotypes were used to assess repertoire richness. Generation probabilities for all TCRbeta clonotypes obtained by the gDNA method from four donors were computed using OLGA. The table was pulled from immuneACCESS by TCRdb, which kept in-frame rearrangements only. Such tables lose some clones; where checked, under half of the loss comes from unresolved V genes, and the rest has no known cause. The V and J calls and clone size come from that table; D and trimming were worked out from the DNA. The sample table contains millions of clones; only one count was recorded for more than 80% of them. The ten top clones hold roughly 0.14% of the sample.

Donors were healthy HIV-negative adults with no recently reported acute infections or vaccinations. Every donor was a Caucasian adult residing in Nashville, Tennessee, USA. CD4+ T cells were enriched by magnetic negative selection; naive cells were then positively selected on CD45RA, and the negative fraction formed the memory subset. Blood was collected by leukapheresis, and PBMCs were isolated by Ficoll-Histopaque density gradient centrifugation and then cryopreserved in liquid nitrogen vapor phase. Analytical flow cytometry was used to check the purity and quantity of every magnetically sorted T cell population. From each sorted fraction, genomic DNA was isolated and quantified by UV absorbance on a Nanodrop 2000c. From the germline V gene, CDR1 is ENHRY and CDR2 is SYGVKD. V sheds 10 bases and J sheds 3 bases, leaving 16 bases between their ends. From the cysteine up to the phenylalanine, the CDR3 has a length of 13 residues. Of all the DNA, just the CDR3 is kept, 39 bases in frame from base 1.

The sample comprised naive CD4+ T cells sorted from blood. The cell subset or site label, read with the paper, signifies: CD45RA+ positively selected. The chain is encoded by TRBV10-3 joined to TRBJ2-7; TRBD1 is a weak D gene call, 6 bases matching. This clonotype was obtained from a man between 18 and 29 years old in good health. Read as DNA, the sequence is TGTGCCAACGACCTCCGGGACAACTACGAGCAGTACTTC. It codes for CANDLRDNYEQYF.